What follows is one T cell receptor beta chain and its context. The antigen is not known. The data were obtained in a study of OX40 agonist ivuxolimab in advanced cancers. General observations from the study: Within 6 weeks, CD4+ and CD8+ blood T cells expanded clonally at 0.1 to 3.0 mg/kg. Researchers did not establish what antigens the expanded peripheral T cells target. Mean expanded clone counts were higher in CD8+ than CD4+ T cells.

Assay: immunoSEQ multiplex PCR; the TCRdb copy retains only in-frame clones and omits some. The sample has approximately 30,000 clones, approximately 86% seen once; the top ten hold roughly 31%. The length of the CDR3 is 13 residues. The germline CDR1 and CDR2 sequences are KGHSH and LQKENI. The ends were cut back, 6 bases at V and 5 bases at J, with 14 bases in the middle. The specimen was CD4+ or CD8+ T cells sorted from blood, collected in a trial of the OX40 agonist ivuxolimab. V and J are TRBV18 and TRBJ2-7, with D unclear. This receptor was identified in an adult with an advanced solid tumor such as melanoma, head and neck, liver or kidney cancer. The DNA of the CDR3 is TGTGCCAGCTCCCCTTCCCCAGGCGACGAGCAGTACTTC. It codes for CASSPSPGDEQYF.